Listed below are T cell receptor beta chains from one sample, sequenced in a study of blood T cell repertoires in COVID-19. Here immunoSEQ multiplex PCR was the method, and the copy in TCRdb shows in-frame clones only, minus some. The sample has 100,000 to 150,000 clones, around three quarters seen once. The material sequenced was peripheral blood. These TCRs come from a man in his forties with active or convalescent COVID-19. The CDR3 runs from the conserved cysteine through the conserved F or W. Fields, in order: clone size, J gene, V gene, D gene, CDR3 DNA, CDR3 protein. A D gene is named only where the DNA matches it firmly. Where a row states a size, it is once, few, many or the class of an expanded clone; other rows omit it.

>-|TRBJ1-1|TRBV6-2/TRBV6-3|-
TGTGCCAGCAGTGGCCGCGGGCTTACAGGGGAAGCTTTCTTT
CASSGRGLTGEAFF
>-|TRBJ1-2|TRBV6-2/TRBV6-3|-
TGTGCCAGCAGTTACTCGAGCGGCTACACCTTC
CASSYSSGYTF
>-|TRBJ2-5|TRBV5-6|TRBD2
TGTGCCAGCAGCGCCACTAGCGGAGAGGGTGAGTGGACCCAGTACTTC
CASSATSGEGEWTQYF
>once|TRBJ2-3|TRBV10-3|-
TGTGCCATCAGTGACTTAAACACAGATACGCAGTATTTT
CAISDLNTDTQYF
>few|TRBJ2-7|TRBV29-1|-
TGCAGCGCCCGGGACACCTACTCCTACGAGCAGTACTTC
CSARDTYSYEQYF
>-|TRBJ2-6|TRBV5-4|-
TGTGCCAGCAACAGCCAATGGCAGGCCATCTCTGGGGCCAACGTCCTGACTTTC
CASNSQWQAISGANVLTF
>-|TRBJ2-7|TRBV7-2|-
TGTGCCAGCAGCTTAGCGCCGGGGGTAACCCGGTCCTACGAGCAGTACTTC
CASSLAPGVTRSYEQYF
>-|TRBJ2-1|TRBV29-1|-
TGCAGCGTTGAAGATCTAGTTCTAGTCAGTGAGCAGTTCTTC
CSVEDLVLVSEQFF
>-|TRBJ2-7|TRBV5-1|TRBD1
TGCGCCAGCAGCATCCGGGACAGGGGTTCCGAGCAGTACTTC
CASSIRDRGSEQYF
>-|TRBJ2-1|TRBV2|TRBD2
TGTGCCAGCAGTAGACTAGCGGCTGCCGACAATGAGCAGTTCTTC
CASSRLAAADNEQFF
>-|TRBJ1-6|TRBV6-4|-
TGTGCCAGCAGTGTTAGACAGGTACCGAGCTCCTATAATTCACCCCTCCACTTT
CASSVRQVPSSYNSPLHF
>-|TRBJ2-5|TRBV4-1|-
TGCGCCAGCAGCCAAGAACACGGGGCGAGAAGGGGGTCAGAGACCCAGTACTTC
CASSQEHGARRGSETQYF
>-|TRBJ2-1|TRBV19|TRBD2
TGTGCCAGTAGTTTCCTTGGGGCGGGAGGAGGAGGCTACAATGAGCAGTTCTTC
CASSFLGAGGGGYNEQFF
>few|TRBJ1-2|TRBV2|-
TGTGCCAGCAGTCGGAGAGACAGAGTCTATGGCTACACCTTC
CASSRRDRVYGYTF
>-|TRBJ2-2|TRBV18|-
TGTGCCAGCTCACTCGGACAGAACACCGGGGAACTGTTTTTT
CASSLGQNTGELFF
>-|TRBJ2-2|TRBV19|-
TGTGCCAGTATCCGGGGCGGGGAGCTGTTTTTT
CASIRGGELFF
>-|TRBJ2-1|TRBV7-9|TRBD1
TGTGCCAGCAGCTCGGACAGGGCATCCTACAATGAGCAGTTCTTC
CASSSDRASYNEQFF
>once|TRBJ1-2|TRBV19|-
TGTGCCAGTACCGCACAGAGCCACTATGGCTACACCTTC
CASTAQSHYGYTF
>few|TRBJ1-5|TRBV27|TRBD1
TGTGCCAGCAGTCCCAGGGGGAATCAGCCCCAGCATTTT
CASSPRGNQPQHF
>-|TRBJ1-1|TRBV6-6|TRBD1
TGTGCCAGCAGTTACCCTCAGGGGGCATCTGAAGCTTTCTTT
CASSYPQGASEAFF
>-|TRBJ2-1|TRBV4-3|-
TGCGCCAGCAGCCAAGATTCGGGCTCCTACAATGAGCAGTTCTTC
CASSQDSGSYNEQFF
>-|TRBJ2-1|TRBV11-2|TRBD2
TGTGCCAGCAGCTTTCGCCGGTCTAGCGGCTACAATGAGCAGTTCTTC
CASSFRRSSGYNEQFF
>-|TRBJ1-2|TRBV12-3/TRBV12-4|-
TGTGCCAGCAGAACCGAGCGGGGCTACACCTTC
CASRTERGYTF
>few|TRBJ1-3|TRBV6-1|-
TGTGCCAGCAGTGAGGCTTCGGGAAACACCATATATTTT
CASSEASGNTIYF
>-|TRBJ2-5|TRBV9|-
TGTGCCAGCAGCGCCTCCGGAGCGAAGGAAGAGACCCAGTACTTC
CASSASGAKEETQYF
>-|TRBJ1-4|TRBV20-1|-
TGCAGTGCCCGGGTGGAACTGTTTTTT
CSARVELFF
>-|TRBJ1-1|TRBV7-9|TRBD1
TGTGCCAGCAGCCCGGACAGGGTGAACACTGAAGCTTTCTTT
CASSPDRVNTEAFF
>-|TRBJ1-2|TRBV10-1|-
TGCGCCAGCAGACCACTACAGGGCGACTATGGCTACACCTTC
CASRPLQGDYGYTF
>few|TRBJ1-2|TRBV5-1|-
TGCGCCAGCAGCTTGAGTGGACAAGACTTACAGGGCTACACCTTC
CASSLSGQDLQGYTF
>-|TRBJ2-3|TRBV28|TRBD1
TGTGCCAGCAGTCCACCCGGGACAGGGGATTGGGATACGCAGTATTTT
CASSPPGTGDWDTQYF
>few|TRBJ1-1|TRBV9|-
TGTGCCAGCAGCGTAGGCATGAACAGACTGAACACTGAAGCTTTCTTT
CASSVGMNRLNTEAFF
>-|TRBJ2-7|TRBV6-2/TRBV6-3|-
TGTGCCAGCAGCCCCCAGGGGAATCCCTACGAGCAGTACTTC
CASSPQGNPYEQYF
>-|TRBJ2-3|TRBV7-2|-
TGTGCCAGCAGCTTAAAAGACTATTCTACAGATACGCAGTATTTT
CASSLKDYSTDTQYF
>-|TRBJ2-1|TRBV6-5|-
TGTGCCAGCAGAGCTTGGCAGGGGAGTCACGATGAGCAGTTCTTC
CASRAWQGSHDEQFF
>few|TRBJ1-6|TRBV11-3|-
TGTGCCAGCAGCTTTTCAGGGTACGGCTCACCCCTCCACTTT
CASSFSGYGSPLHF
>-|TRBJ1-2|TRBV27|-
TGTGCCAGCAGCCCGGGGGGGGCGAACTATGGCTACACCTTC
CASSPGGANYGYTF